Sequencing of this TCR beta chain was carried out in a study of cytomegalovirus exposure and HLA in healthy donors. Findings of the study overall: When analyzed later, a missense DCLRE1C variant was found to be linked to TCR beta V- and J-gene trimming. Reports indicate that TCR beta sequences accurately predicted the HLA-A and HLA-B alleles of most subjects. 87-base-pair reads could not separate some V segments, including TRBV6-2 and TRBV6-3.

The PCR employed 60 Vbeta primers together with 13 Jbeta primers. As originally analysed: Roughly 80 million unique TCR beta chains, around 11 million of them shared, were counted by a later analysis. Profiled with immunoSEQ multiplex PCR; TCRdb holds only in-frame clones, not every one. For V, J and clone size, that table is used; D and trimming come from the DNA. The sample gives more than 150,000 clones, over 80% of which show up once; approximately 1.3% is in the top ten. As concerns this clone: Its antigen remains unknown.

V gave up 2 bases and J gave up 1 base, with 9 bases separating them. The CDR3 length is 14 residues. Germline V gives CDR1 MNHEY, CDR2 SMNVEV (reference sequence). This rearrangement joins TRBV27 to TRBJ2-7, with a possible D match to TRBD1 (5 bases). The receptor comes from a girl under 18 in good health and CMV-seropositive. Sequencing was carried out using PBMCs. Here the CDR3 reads CASSLSRGSYEQYF. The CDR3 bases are TGTGCCAGCAGTTTAAGTAGGGGATCCTACGAGCAGTACTTC.